Described below is a single T cell receptor beta chain sequence and its context. Its target antigen remains unknown. One base away there is no much larger clone; base qualities are not given. This sample is part of a study of cytomegalovirus exposure and HLA in healthy donors (TCRdb year 2017). The study in broad terms: According to a later analysis, one platform produced both the 110 or so validation repertoires and the approximately 600 repertoires of the first cohort. The study aimed to test whether signatures of past pathogen exposure could be identified by cataloging public T cell receptors. High-throughput TCR immunosequencing, statistical association of individual TCRs with disease status, and machine learning were combined to predict cytomegalovirus infection status. In addition to the first cohort of about 650 subjects, a separate validation cohort of 130 or so different subjects was used.

Receptors were amplified or captured by the immunoSEQ multiplex PCR assay. The paper's processing steps were these. A statistical classification framework was built for diagnosing cytomegalovirus status from the catalog of TCR beta chain sequences. The table comes from immuneACCESS by way of TCRdb, which keeps in-frame sequences with V and J called. Part of the clones is missing from these tables; in studies checked, under half for an unresolved V gene and the rest for unknown reasons. Clone size and the V and J calls come from that table; the DNA yielded D and trimming. Counted in this sample were under 150,000 clones; around nine tenths of them appeared once. The top ten constitute 7.9% of the sample. The donors belonged to the validation cohort of 90 to 150 subjects, which was separate from the roughly 670-subject first cohort. Between the V and J ends, shortened by 3 bases and 6 bases respectively, the junction contains 8 bases. CDR1 SGHTA and CDR2 FQGTGA are derived from the germline V gene. CDR3 length: 12 amino acids, cysteine to phenylalanine. This entry keeps only the CDR3 DNA: 36 bases, framed from base 1.

Points the paper makes about the study in general: In vitro tests confirmed that three of the cytomegalovirus-associated TCR beta chains recognize cytomegalovirus antigens. Across donors, most TCR sequences were observed very rarely, whereas some public TCRs were present in many individuals. A total of 150 or so TCR beta chains were listed by the study as associated with cytomegalovirus. The validation cohort had no HLA typing available for a later analysis, so co-occurrence within that cohort was assessed over all 130 or so repertoires. According to the authors, the approach could potentially be generalized to other disease states and immunological phenotypes. Subsequent analysis determined that TCRs grouped into clusters in the first cohort also showed a tendency toward co-occurrence across the 90 to 150 validation repertoires, and 90% to 95% of cluster scores exceeded 0. The classifier was reported to diagnose cytomegalovirus status with high specificity and sensitivity in both the original and validation cohorts.

Sample: PBMCs. This TCR came from a young woman in good health and CMV-seropositive. This chain is built from TRBV7-3 and TRBJ1-2; 5 matching bases give a weak D call of TRBD1. The CDR3 reads as follows: CASSLTVHGYTF. At the DNA level, the sequence is TGTGCCAGCAGCTTGACAGTCCATGGCTACACCTTC.